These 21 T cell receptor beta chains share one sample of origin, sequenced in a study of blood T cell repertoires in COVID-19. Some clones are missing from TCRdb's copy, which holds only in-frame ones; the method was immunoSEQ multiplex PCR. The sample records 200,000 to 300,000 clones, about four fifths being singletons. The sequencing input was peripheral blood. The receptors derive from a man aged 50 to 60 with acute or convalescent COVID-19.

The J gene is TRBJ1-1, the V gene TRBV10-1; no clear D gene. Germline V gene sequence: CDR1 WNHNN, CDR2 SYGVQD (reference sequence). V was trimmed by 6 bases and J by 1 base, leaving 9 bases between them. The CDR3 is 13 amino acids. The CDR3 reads CASRSTPNTEAFF. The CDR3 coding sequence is TGCGCCAGCAGATCGACACCGAACACTGAAGCTTTCTTT.

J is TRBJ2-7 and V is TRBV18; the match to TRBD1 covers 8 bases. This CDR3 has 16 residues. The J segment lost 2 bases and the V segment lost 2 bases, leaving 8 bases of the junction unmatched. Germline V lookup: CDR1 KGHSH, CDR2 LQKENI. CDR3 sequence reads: CASSPSGGVGAYEQYF. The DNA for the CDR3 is TGTGCCAGCTCACCATCAGGGGGCGTTGGGGCCTACGAGCAGTACTTC.

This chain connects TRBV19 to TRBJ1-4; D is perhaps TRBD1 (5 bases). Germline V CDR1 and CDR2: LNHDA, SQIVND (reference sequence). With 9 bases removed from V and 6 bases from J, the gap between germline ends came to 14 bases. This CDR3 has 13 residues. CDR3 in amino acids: CASQRSRDEKLFF. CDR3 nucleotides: TGTGCCAGCCAAAGGTCCAGGGATGAAAAACTGTTTTTT. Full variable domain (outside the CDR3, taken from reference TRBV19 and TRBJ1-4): DGGITQSPKYLFRKEGQNVTLSCEQNLNHDAMYWYRQDPGQGLRLIYYSQIVNDFQKGDIAEGYSVSREKKESFPLTVTSAQKNPTAFYLCASQRSRDEKLFFGSGTQLSVL.

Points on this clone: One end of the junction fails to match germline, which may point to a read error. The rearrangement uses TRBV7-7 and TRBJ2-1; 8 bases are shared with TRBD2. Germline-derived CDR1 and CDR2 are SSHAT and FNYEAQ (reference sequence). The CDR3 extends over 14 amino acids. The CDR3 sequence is CASSPGLAKGEQFF. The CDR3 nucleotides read TGTGCTAGCAGCCCCGGACTAGCAAAGGGCGAGCAGTTCTTC.

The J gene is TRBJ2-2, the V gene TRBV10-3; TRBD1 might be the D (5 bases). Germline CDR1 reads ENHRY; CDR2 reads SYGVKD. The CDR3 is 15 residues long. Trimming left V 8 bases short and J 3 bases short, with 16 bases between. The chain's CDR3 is CAIQGQQDDTGELFF. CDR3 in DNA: TGTGCCATCCAAGGTCAACAGGACGACACCGGGGAGCTGTTTTTT.

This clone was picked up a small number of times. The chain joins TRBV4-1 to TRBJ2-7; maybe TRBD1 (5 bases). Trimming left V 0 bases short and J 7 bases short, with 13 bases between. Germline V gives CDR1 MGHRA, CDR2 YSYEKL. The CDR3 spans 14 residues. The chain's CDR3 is CASSQDSPGWEQYF. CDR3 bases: TGCGCCAGCAGCCAAGATAGCCCAGGGTGGGAGCAGTACTTC.

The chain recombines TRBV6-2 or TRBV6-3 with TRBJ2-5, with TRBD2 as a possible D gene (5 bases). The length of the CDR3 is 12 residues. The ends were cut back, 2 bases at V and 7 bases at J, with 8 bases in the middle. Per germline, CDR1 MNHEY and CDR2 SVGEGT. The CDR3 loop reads CASSYGRGTQYF. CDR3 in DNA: TGTGCCAGCAGTTACGGGAGAGGGACCCAGTACTTC.

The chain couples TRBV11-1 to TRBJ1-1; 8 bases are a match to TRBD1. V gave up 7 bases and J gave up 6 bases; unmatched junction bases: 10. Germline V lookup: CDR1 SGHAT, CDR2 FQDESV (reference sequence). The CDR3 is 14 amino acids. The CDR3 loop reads CASNTQGALAEAFF. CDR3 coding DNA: TGTGCCAGCAACACCCAGGGGGCTTTGGCTGAAGCTTTCTTT.

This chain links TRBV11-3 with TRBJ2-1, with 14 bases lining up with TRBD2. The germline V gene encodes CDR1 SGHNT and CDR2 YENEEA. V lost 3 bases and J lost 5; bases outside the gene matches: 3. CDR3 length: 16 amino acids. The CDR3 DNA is TGTGCCAGCAGCTTCGGACTAGCGGGAGGTAACAATGAGCAGTTCTTC. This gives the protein CASSFGLAGGNNEQFF.

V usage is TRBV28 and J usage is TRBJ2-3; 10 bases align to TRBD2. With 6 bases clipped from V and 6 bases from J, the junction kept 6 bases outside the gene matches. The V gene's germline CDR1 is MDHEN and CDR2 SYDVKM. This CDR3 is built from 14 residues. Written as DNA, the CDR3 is TGTGCCAGCAGCCTGGGAGCGGGAGGGGATACGCAGTATTTT. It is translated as CASSLGAGGDTQYF.

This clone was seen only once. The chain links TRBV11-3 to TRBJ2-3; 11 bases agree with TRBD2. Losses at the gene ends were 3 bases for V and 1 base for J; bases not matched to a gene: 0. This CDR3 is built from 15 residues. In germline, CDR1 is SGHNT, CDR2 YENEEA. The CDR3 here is CASSLTSGGTDTQYF. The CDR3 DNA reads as TGTGCCAGCAGCTTGACTAGCGGGGGCACAGATACGCAGTATTTT. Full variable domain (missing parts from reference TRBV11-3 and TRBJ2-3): EAGVVQSPRYKIIEKKQPVAFWCNPISGHNTLYWYLQNLGQGPELLIRYENEEAVDDSQLPKDRFSAERLKGVDSTLKIQPAELGDSAVYLCASSLTSGGTDTQYFGPGTRLTVL.

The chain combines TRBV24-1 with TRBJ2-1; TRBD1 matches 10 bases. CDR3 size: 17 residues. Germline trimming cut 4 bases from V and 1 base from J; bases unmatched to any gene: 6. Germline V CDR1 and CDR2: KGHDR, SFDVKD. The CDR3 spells CATSEARQGASYNEQFF. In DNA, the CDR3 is TGTGCCACCAGTGAAGCAAGACAGGGGGCTTCCTACAATGAGCAGTTCTTC.

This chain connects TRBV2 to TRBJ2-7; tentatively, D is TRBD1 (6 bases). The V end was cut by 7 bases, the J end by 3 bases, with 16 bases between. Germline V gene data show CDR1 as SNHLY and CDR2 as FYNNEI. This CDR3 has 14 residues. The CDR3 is CASNNRVLHYEQYF. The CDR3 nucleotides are TGTGCCAGCAATAACAGGGTATTGCACTACGAGCAGTACTTC.

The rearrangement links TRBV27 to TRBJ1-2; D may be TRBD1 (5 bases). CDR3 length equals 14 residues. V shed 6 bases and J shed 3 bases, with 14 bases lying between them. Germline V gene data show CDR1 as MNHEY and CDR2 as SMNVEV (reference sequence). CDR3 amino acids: CASSPPDSYYGYTF. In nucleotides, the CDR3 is TGTGCCAGCAGCCCCCCCGACAGCTACTATGGCTACACCTTC.

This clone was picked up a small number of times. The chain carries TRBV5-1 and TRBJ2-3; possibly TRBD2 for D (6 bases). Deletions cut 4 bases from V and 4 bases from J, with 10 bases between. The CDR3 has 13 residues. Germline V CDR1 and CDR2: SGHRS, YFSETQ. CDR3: CASSPLASDTQYF. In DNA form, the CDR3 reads TGCGCCAGCAGCCCACTAGCTTCAGATACGCAGTATTTT.

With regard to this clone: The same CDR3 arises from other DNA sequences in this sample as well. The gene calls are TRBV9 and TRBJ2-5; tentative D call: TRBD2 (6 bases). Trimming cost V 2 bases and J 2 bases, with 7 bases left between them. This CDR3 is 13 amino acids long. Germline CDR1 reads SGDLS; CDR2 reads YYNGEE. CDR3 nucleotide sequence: TGTGCCAGCAGCGTGCGGGGACAAGAGACCCAGTACTTC. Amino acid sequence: CASSVRGQETQYF.

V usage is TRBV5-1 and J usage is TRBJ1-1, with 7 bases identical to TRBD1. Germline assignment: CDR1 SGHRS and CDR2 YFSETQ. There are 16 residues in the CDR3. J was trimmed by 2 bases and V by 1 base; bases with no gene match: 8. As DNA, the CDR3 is TGCGCCAGCAGCTTGCTGGCAGGGGGGAGTAACACTGAAGCTTTCTTT. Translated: CASSLLAGGSNTEAFF.

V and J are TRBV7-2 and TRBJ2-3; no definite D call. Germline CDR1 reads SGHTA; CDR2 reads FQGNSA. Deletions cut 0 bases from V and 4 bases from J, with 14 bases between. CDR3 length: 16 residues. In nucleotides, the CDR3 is TGTGCCAGCAGCTTAGCCGTCACTGAAATTTCAGATACGCAGTATTTT. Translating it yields CASSLAVTEISDTQYF.

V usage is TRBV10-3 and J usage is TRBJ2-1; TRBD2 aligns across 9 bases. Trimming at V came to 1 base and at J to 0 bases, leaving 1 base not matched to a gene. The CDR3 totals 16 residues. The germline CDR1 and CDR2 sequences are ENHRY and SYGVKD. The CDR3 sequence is CAISEYSGSSYNEQFF. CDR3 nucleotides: TGTGCCATCAGTGAGTATAGCGGGAGCTCCTACAATGAGCAGTTCTTC.

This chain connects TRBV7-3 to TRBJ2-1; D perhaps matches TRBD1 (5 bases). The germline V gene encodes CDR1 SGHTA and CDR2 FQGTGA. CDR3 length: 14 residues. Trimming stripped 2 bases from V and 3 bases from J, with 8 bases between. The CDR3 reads CASSLSGFYNEQFF. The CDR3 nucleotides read TGTGCCAGCAGCTTATCAGGGTTCTACAATGAGCAGTTCTTC.

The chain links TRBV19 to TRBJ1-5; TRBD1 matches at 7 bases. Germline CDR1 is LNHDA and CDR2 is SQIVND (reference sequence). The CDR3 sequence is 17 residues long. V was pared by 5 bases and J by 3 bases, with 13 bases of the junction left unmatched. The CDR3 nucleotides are TGTGCCAGTAGTTCCTATACCAAGGGGACAGTCAATCAGCCCCAGCATTTT. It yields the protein CASSSYTKGTVNQPQHF.